These 25 T cell receptor beta chains share one sample of origin, sequenced in a study of blood T cells in healthy people across ages. Using a J-beta primer mix together with a sample-barcoded 5' primer, a second PCR was run for roughly 6 to 11 cycles. TCRdb analysed the 5' RACE reads with MiXCR anew, one entry per CDR3 protein. This table has about 1 million distinct CDR3 sequences, less than 25% appearing once. This sample was also put to use in a study of T cells of mothers and their children.

Sequenced sample: blood. The receptors derive from a girl aged 2-10 years in good health.

This clonotype occurred a few times. The chain employs TRBV4-3 and TRBJ1-1, with a weak D call TRBD1 (6 bases). The V gene's germline CDR1 is LGHNA and CDR2 YSLEER. This CDR3 has 15 amino acids. V lost 1 base, J lost 3 bases, and 12 bases lay in between. The CDR3 bases are TGCGCCAGCAGCCAAGCTGTGTCAGGGGACACTGAAGCTTTCTTT. Translation gives CASSQAVSGDTEAFF.

The gene calls are TRBV5-6 and TRBJ2-1; D may be TRBD2 (5 bases). Trimming cost V 3 bases and J 14 bases, with 12 bases left between them. CDR1 is SGHDT and CDR2 is YYEEEE in the germline V gene. This CDR3 is 11 amino acids long. The CDR3 nucleotides read TGTGCCAGCAGCTCCACTCACGGGGAGTTCTTC. This sequence encodes CASSSTHGEFF.

This clonotype was counted a few times. The chain uses TRBV28 and TRBJ2-5; the D is unclear. CDR1 is MDHEN, CDR2 SYDVKM, per germline. V gave up 6 bases and J gave up 3 bases, with 20 bases separating them. The CDR3 consists of 16 residues. The DNA for the CDR3 is TGTGCCAGCAGCCCGGTGCCCCCGGGCTATGAAGAGACCCAGTACTTC. It translates to CASSPVPPGYEETQYF.

The rearrangement links TRBV6-6 to TRBJ1-4; TRBD1 is a possible D gene (5 bases). Germline V gene data show CDR1 as MNHNY and CDR2 as SVGAGI (reference sequence). The germline V and J ends were trimmed by 3 bases and 14 bases, with 16 bases remaining between them. The CDR3 has 13 amino acids. The CDR3: CASSYSERDSLFF. For the CDR3, the DNA is TGTGCCAGCAGTTATTCCGAAAGAGACAGTCTGTTTTTT.

The chain uses TRBV28 and TRBJ2-5, with a tentative D call TRBD1 (8 bases). Per germline, CDR1 MDHEN and CDR2 SYDVKM. Trimming cost V 8 bases and J 3 bases, with 25 bases left between them. This CDR3 has 17 amino acids. Here the CDR3 DNA reads TGTGCCAGCCACCCCACTATCACAGGGGGGGAGGAAGAGACCCAGTACTTC. It yields the protein CASHPTITGGEEETQYF.

V usage is TRBV28 and J usage is TRBJ1-4; 12 nucleotides line up with TRBD1. Unmatched junction bases numbered 11, after V lost 4 bases and J lost 5 bases. Germline values: CDR1 MDHEN, CDR2 SYDVKM. CDR3 length: 18 amino acids. The CDR3 region has the DNA TGTGCCAGCAGTTCCCCGGGACAGGGGGCACTTCGGAATGAAAAACTGTTTTTT. It is translated as CASSSPGQGALRNEKLFF.

Here the CDR3 reads CASSGFLGDTQYF. The CDR3 bases are TGTGCCAGCAGTGGTTTCCTGGGAGATACGCAGTATTTT. This chain uses TRBV27 with TRBJ2-3; D remains ambiguous. The CDR3 totals 13 residues. Germline CDR1 reads MNHEY; CDR2 reads SMNVEV (reference sequence). Trimming took off 5 bases at V and 5 bases at J, with 11 bases between the two ends.

This sequence joins TRBV14 and TRBJ2-7, with 7 bases lining up with TRBD1. This CDR3 spans 15 amino acids. CDR1 is SGHDN, CDR2 FVKESK, per germline. The V segment lost 3 bases and the J segment 4 bases; nucleotides outside the gene matches: 9. In DNA, the CDR3 is TGTGCCAGCAGCCACCCGACAGGGAAAACTTACGAGCAGTACTTC. Translated, it gives CASSHPTGKTYEQYF.

In DNA form, the CDR3 reads TGCAGTGCTAACCCCGGGGGTGAAAAACTGTTTTTT. Translation gives CSANPGGEKLFF. The J gene is TRBJ1-4, the V gene TRBV20-1; TRBD1 might be the D (5 bases). This CDR3 spans 12 amino acids. Germline CDR1 and CDR2: DFQATT and SNEGSKA (reference sequence). V lost 4 bases, J lost 7 bases, and 10 bases lay in between.

This clonotype is a singleton in its sample. The chain links TRBV10-1 to TRBJ2-2; D ambiguous. V lost 3 bases and J 0 bases, leaving 17 bases between the germline ends. Germline CDR1 reads WNHNN; CDR2 reads SYGVQD (reference sequence). The CDR3 runs 18 residues. The CDR3 loop reads CASSDTRGKASNTGELFF. The CDR3 nucleotides are TGCGCCAGCAGTGACACCCGCGGAAAGGCTTCGAACACCGGGGAGCTGTTTTTT.

The chain recombines TRBV13 with TRBJ1-2, with a tentative D call TRBD1 (5 bases). The germline V gene encodes CDR1 PRHDT and CDR2 FYEKMQ (reference sequence). V was trimmed by 5 bases and J by 6 bases, leaving 19 bases between them. The CDR3 runs 15 residues. CDR3 DNA sequence: TGTGCCAGCAGCCCTCTCTCAGGGAGTGGGGATGGCTACACCTTC. Protein sequence: CASSPLSGSGDGYTF.

The chain links TRBV5-5 to TRBJ2-2; possibly TRBD2 for D (7 bases). Looked up from germline, CDR1 is SGHKS and CDR2 is YYEKEE (reference sequence). V was shortened by 4 bases and J by 2 bases, with 15 bases between the two germline ends. CDR3 length equals 16 residues. The CDR3 DNA reads TGTGCCAGCAGCCTCATGGGGGGGCCCAACACCGGGGAGCTGTTTTTT. Translation gives CASSLMGGPNTGELFF.

DNA for the CDR3: TGTGCCAGCACCCAGAGCGGCCAGCGCACAGATACGCAGTATTTT. It specifies CASTQSGQRTDTQYF. The chain is built from TRBV12-3 or TRBV12-4 and TRBJ2-3; D is possibly TRBD2 (5 bases). V was cut by 7 bases and J by 1 base, with 15 bases left in between. The CDR3 has 15 residues.

About this clonotype itself: At one boundary the junction diverges from the germline segment, which might be a read error. The rearrangement uses TRBV6-5 and TRBJ1-1; 7 bases are shared with TRBD1. Germline assignment: CDR1 MNHEY and CDR2 SVGAGI. CDR3 length: 15 amino acids. CDR3 sequence reads: CASSYRVTGNTEASF. The CDR3 DNA follows: TGTGCCAGCAGTTACCGAGTGACAGGGAATACTGAAGCTTCCTTT.

This chain connects TRBV27 to TRBJ2-5; weak D call: TRBD2 (6 bases). V was trimmed by 6 bases and J by 1 base, leaving 15 bases between them. The CDR3 length is 15 residues. The germline gives CDR1 MNHEY, CDR2 SMNVEV (reference sequence). The CDR3 spells CASRRDSGFQETQYF. The CDR3 bases are TGTGCCAGCAGGAGGGACTCGGGGTTCCAAGAGACCCAGTACTTC.

The chain uses TRBV20-1 and TRBJ1-1, with D possibly being TRBD1 (6 bases). Trimming shortened V by 3 bases and J by 3 bases, and 8 bases separated the two germline ends. The CDR3 contains 12 residues. Germline CDR1 DFQATT, CDR2 SNEGSKA (reference sequence). In DNA form, the CDR3 reads TGCAGTGCTAGCAGGGGAGACACTGAAGCTTTCTTT. Protein product: CSASRGDTEAFF.

The rearrangement links TRBV15 to TRBJ2-5; possible D gene TRBD1, 6 bases. Gene TRBJ2-1 matches the end of the DNA better, so the J call may be wrong. Germline V CDR1 and CDR2: LNHNV, YYDKDF (reference sequence). The length of the CDR3 is 13 residues. In nucleotides, the CDR3 is TGTGCCACCAGCGAAACGTACAGGGATAAGCAGTTCTTC. Its translation is CATSETYRDKQFF.

Here the CDR3 reads CSATGGGDRGYYEQYF. CDR3 coding DNA: TGCAGCGCGACGGGAGGCGGGGACAGGGGTTACTACGAGCAGTACTTC. This chain connects TRBV29-1 to TRBJ2-7; 10 bases agree with TRBD1. The junction had 15 bases not matched to a gene; V was cut back by 7 bases and J by 3 bases. The CDR3 sequence is 16 residues long. The V gene's germline CDR1 is SQVTM and CDR2 ANQGSEA.

This clonotype has more than one count but fewer than ten. The chain uses TRBV6-5 and TRBJ1-1; maybe TRBD1 (5 bases). The V gene lost 4 bases and the J gene lost 5 bases, with 14 bases spanning the gap. CDR3 length equals 14 residues. From germline, CDR1 is MNHEY and CDR2 SVGAGI. Here the CDR3 DNA reads TGTGCCAGCAGTTCTTCAGGGTTGGGGACTGAAGCTTTCTTT. This translates into CASSSSGLGTEAFF.

The gene calls are TRBV4-1 and TRBJ1-1; D not certain. The ends were cut back, 3 bases at V and 7 bases at J, with 21 bases in the middle. CDR3 length: 16 residues. Germline V gene lookup returns CDR1 MGHRA and CDR2 YSYEKL. The CDR3 coding sequence is TGCGCCAGCAGCCAGAAACAGAAGATAGCCCTAAGTGAAGCTTTCTTT. It translates to CASSQKQKIALSEAFF.

This chain joins TRBV7-9 and TRBJ2-7; a weak D match, TRBD2 (6 bases). Per the germline V gene, CDR1 is SEHNR and CDR2 is FQNEAQ (reference sequence). Deletions cut 8 bases from V and 3 bases from J, with 20 bases between. The CDR3 length is 15 residues. CDR3 bases: TGTGCCAGCGACATTTATCCGGGACTCCTCTACGAGCAGTACTTC. Protein: CASDIYPGLLYEQYF. Together with reference TRBV7-9 and TRBJ2-7, the CDR3 gives the full variable domain: DTGVSQNPRHKITKRGQNVTFRCDPISEHNRLYWYRQTLGQGPEFLTYFQNEAQLEKSRLLSDRFSAERPKGSFSTLEIQRTEQGDSAMYLCASDIYPGLLYEQYFGPGTRLTVT.

This clonotype has only a few counts. The rearrangement links TRBV3-1 to TRBJ2-5, with D hard to call. Judging by the DNA end, TRBJ2-7 fits better; the J call may be wrong. This CDR3 comprises 12 residues. Germline CDR1 and CDR2: LGHDT and YNNKEL (reference sequence). Here the CDR3 reads CASSQPPYEQYF. DNA for the CDR3: TGTGCCAGCAGCCAACCCCCCTACGAGCAGTACTTC.

The chain combines TRBV5-1 with TRBJ2-5; TRBD1 agrees at 7 bases. The DNA end lines up better with TRBJ2-1; the J call may be wrong. The CDR3 runs to 15 residues. Germline V CDR1 and CDR2: SGHRS, YFSETQ. CDR3 residues: CASSLTGDLYNEQFF. CDR3 DNA sequence: TGCGCCAGCAGCTTGACAGGGGATCTCTACAATGAGCAGTTCTTC.

This clonotype was observed a handful of times. The J gene is TRBJ1-4, the V gene TRBV19; D is undetermined. V shed 4 bases and J shed 3 bases, with 12 bases lying between them. Per the germline V gene, CDR1 is LNHDA and CDR2 is SQIVND (reference sequence). This CDR3 spans 15 amino acids. The CDR3 here is CASSTQLYANEKLFF. In DNA form, the CDR3 reads TGTGCCAGTAGTACTCAGCTGTATGCTAATGAAAAACTGTTTTTT.

The J gene is TRBJ2-5, the V gene TRBV7-3; D is perhaps TRBD1 (6 bases). The end of the DNA fits TRBJ2-1 better, so the J call may be wrong. The CDR3 length is 13 residues. Germline assignment: CDR1 SGHTA and CDR2 FQGTGA. The CDR3 region is CASSSDRLNEQFF. CDR3 sequence (DNA): TGTGCCAGCAGCTCCGACAGGTTAAATGAGCAGTTCTTC.